This T cell receptor (beta chain) was retrieved from a study of T cell clones after liver transplantation. Study findings and constraints: Migration into the graft, not deletion, may explain lost graft donor-reactive T cells.

Repertoires were generated with immunoSEQ multiplex PCR, while TCRdb's copy carries only in-frame clones and drops some. The data show tens of thousands of clones, with 75% to 90% seen just once and 2.5% to 3.5% held by the top ten. The V gene lost 5 bases and the J gene lost 7 bases, with 13 bases spanning the gap. The CDR3 spans 13 residues. Germline CDR1 and CDR2: SGHNT and YENEEA. There are a few counts of this clone. No antigen is known for it. V and J are TRBV11-3 and TRBJ2-3, with D possibly TRBD1 on 6 matching bases. The receptor was derived from a human patient who received a liver transplant. Some T cells may arise from the graft donor. Specimen: CD4+ T cells from blood, collected at the 22-month timepoint. The CDR3 DNA is TGTGCCAGCAGCCGAGACAGGTGGAATACGCAGTATTTT. This encodes CASSRDRWNTQYF.